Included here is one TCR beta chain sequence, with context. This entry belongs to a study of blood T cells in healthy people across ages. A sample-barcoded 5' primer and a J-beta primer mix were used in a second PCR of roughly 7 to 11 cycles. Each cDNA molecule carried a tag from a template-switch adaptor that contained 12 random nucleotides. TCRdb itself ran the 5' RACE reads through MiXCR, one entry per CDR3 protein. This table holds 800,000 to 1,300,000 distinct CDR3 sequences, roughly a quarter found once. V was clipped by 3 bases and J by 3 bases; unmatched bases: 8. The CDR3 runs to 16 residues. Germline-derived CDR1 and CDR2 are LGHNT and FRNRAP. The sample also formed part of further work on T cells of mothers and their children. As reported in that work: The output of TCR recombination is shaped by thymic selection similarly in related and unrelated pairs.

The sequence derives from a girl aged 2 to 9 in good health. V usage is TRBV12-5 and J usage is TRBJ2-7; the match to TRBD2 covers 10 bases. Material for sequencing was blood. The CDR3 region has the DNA TGTGCTAGTGGTTTTTCAACAACTAGCGGGAACTACGAGCAGTACTTC. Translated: CASGFSTTSGNYEQYF.